This is a list of T cell receptor beta chains from one sample in a study of T-cell memory formation after mild COVID-19. One entry per CDR3 protein, called by TCRdb with MiXCR from the 5' RACE reads. Of tens of thousands of distinct CDR3 sequences detected, 9.5% to 15% appear once; the ten largest clones hold about 25%. The sample taken for sequencing was PBMCs or a T cell subset sorted from them (not recorded which). The receptors were sampled from a man aged 18-30 years who had mild COVID-19 (a few samples of this study predate the infection). Cell type and time point are not known. The conserved cysteine and the conserved F or W are not part of the CDR3 here.

v_gene: TRBV20-1; j_gene: TRBJ1-1; CDR3aa: SASIPPLNTEAF
v_gene: TRBV4-1; j_gene: TRBJ2-1; CDR3aa: ASSGTSGEQF
v_gene: TRBV20-1; j_gene: TRBJ1-1; CDR3aa: SARGRVGNTEAF
v_gene: TRBV4-1; j_gene: TRBJ2-2; CDR3aa: ASSLRSSGELF
v_gene: TRBV6-1; j_gene: TRBJ2-3; CDR3aa: ASSGRAGRTDTQY
v_gene: TRBV6-5; j_gene: TRBJ2-5; CDR3aa: ASSYLAEAGGTQY
v_gene: TRBV6-7; j_gene: TRBJ1-4; CDR3aa: ASSYSPVHEKLF
v_gene: TRBV12-3/TRBV12-4; j_gene: TRBJ2-1; CDR3aa: ASSFRTGRDNEQF
v_gene: TRBV27; j_gene: TRBJ2-7; CDR3aa: ASSFRGQAYEQY
v_gene: TRBV6-5; j_gene: TRBJ1-4; CDR3aa: ASQPLGATNEKLF
v_gene: TRBV5-4; j_gene: TRBJ2-5; CDR3aa: ASSPRTGQETQY
v_gene: TRBV7-3; j_gene: TRBJ2-1; CDR3aa: ASSRDSRGITYNEQF
v_gene: TRBV7-9; j_gene: TRBJ2-5; CDR3aa: ASSPFGGLQETQY
v_gene: TRBV5-1; j_gene: TRBJ1-1; CDR3aa: ASSLAMGNTEAF
v_gene: TRBV7-2; j_gene: TRBJ2-1; CDR3aa: ASSSASGEPYNEQF
v_gene: TRBV7-9; j_gene: TRBJ2-3; CDR3aa: ASIPAASGRDTQY
v_gene: TRBV20-1; j_gene: TRBJ2-2; CDR3aa: SATRVGELF
v_gene: TRBV7-2; j_gene: TRBJ1-6; CDR3aa: ASSLRYGDSPLH
v_gene: TRBV4-2; j_gene: TRBJ2-3; CDR3aa: ASSQVGTGGGTDTQY
v_gene: TRBV21-1; j_gene: TRBJ2-7; CDR3aa: ASRPLDRSYEQY
v_gene: TRBV7-2; j_gene: TRBJ2-5; CDR3aa: ASSLGGGPQETQY
v_gene: TRBV29-1; j_gene: TRBJ1-4; CDR3aa: SVSRQENEKLF
v_gene: TRBV5-1; j_gene: TRBJ2-1; CDR3aa: ASSFGGDNEQF
v_gene: TRBV11-2; j_gene: TRBJ2-2; CDR3aa: ASSLEVFGELF
v_gene: TRBV12-3/TRBV12-4; j_gene: TRBJ2-3; CDR3aa: ASSLDGARADTQY
v_gene: TRBV25-1; j_gene: TRBJ1-2; CDR3aa: ASSEFWGYT
v_gene: TRBV12-3/TRBV12-4; j_gene: TRBJ1-1; CDR3aa: ASSLVPGQHEAF
v_gene: TRBV28; j_gene: TRBJ1-5; CDR3aa: ASSLSTGSQPQH
v_gene: TRBV12-3/TRBV12-4; j_gene: TRBJ1-1; CDR3aa: ASSRAFEAF
v_gene: TRBV29-1; j_gene: TRBJ1-1; CDR3aa: SDQPEGSRAF
v_gene: TRBV5-1; j_gene: TRBJ1-2; CDR3aa: ASSLAGGNGYGYT
v_gene: TRBV7-2; j_gene: TRBJ2-3; CDR3aa: ASSLASGDTQY
v_gene: TRBV10-1; j_gene: TRBJ1-2; CDR3aa: ASSEGPNYGYT
v_gene: TRBV15; j_gene: TRBJ2-3; CDR3aa: ATSRGTHTQY
v_gene: TRBV12-3/TRBV12-4; j_gene: TRBJ1-5; CDR3aa: ASSLMDRNQPQH
v_gene: TRBV11-2; j_gene: TRBJ2-2; CDR3aa: ASSVGTGHTGELF
v_gene: TRBV7-8; j_gene: TRBJ2-5; CDR3aa: ASSRYAGGGYQETQY
v_gene: TRBV5-1; j_gene: TRBJ2-2; CDR3aa: ASSLAVGAYTGELF
v_gene: TRBV7-2; j_gene: TRBJ2-5; CDR3aa: ASSRGGTEETQY
v_gene: TRBV7-9; j_gene: TRBJ1-1; CDR3aa: ASSLISRRNTEAF
v_gene: TRBV7-3; j_gene: TRBJ2-3; CDR3aa: ASSLGTTAEDTQY
v_gene: TRBV5-1; j_gene: TRBJ2-3; CDR3aa: ASSLKDRATDTQY
v_gene: TRBV5-1; j_gene: TRBJ2-5; CDR3aa: ASSPTGVGETQY
v_gene: TRBV5-1; j_gene: TRBJ2-1; CDR3aa: ASSFRTVTPSYNEQF
v_gene: TRBV5-4; j_gene: TRBJ1-2; CDR3aa: ASRGTETNYGYT
v_gene: TRBV4-2; j_gene: TRBJ2-7; CDR3aa: ARSQGGLAAGYEQY
v_gene: TRBV6-1; j_gene: TRBJ2-5; CDR3aa: ASRGGLAEETQY